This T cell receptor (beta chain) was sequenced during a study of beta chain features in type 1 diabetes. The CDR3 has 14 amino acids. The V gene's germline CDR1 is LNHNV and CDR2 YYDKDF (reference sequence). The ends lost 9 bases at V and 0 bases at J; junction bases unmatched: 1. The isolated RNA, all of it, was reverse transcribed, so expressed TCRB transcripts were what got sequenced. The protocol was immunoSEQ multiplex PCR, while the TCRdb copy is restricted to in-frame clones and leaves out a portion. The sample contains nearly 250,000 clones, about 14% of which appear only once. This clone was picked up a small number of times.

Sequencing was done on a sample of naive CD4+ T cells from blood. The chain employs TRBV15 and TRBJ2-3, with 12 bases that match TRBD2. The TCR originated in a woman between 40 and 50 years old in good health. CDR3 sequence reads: CATGLAGSTDTQYF. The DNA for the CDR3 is TGTGCCACAGGACTAGCGGGGAGCACAGATACGCAGTATTTT.